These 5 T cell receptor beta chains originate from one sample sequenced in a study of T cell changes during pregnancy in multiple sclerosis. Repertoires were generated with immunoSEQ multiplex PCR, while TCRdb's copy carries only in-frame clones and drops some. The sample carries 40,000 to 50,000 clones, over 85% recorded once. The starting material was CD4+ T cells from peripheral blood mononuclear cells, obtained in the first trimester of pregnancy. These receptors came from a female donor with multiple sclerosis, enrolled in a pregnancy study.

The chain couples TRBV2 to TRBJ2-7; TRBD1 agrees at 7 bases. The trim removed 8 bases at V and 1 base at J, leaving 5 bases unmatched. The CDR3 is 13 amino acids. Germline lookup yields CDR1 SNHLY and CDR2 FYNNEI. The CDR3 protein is CASGTDRSYEQYF. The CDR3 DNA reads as TGTGCCAGCGGAACGGACAGGTCCTACGAGCAGTACTTC.

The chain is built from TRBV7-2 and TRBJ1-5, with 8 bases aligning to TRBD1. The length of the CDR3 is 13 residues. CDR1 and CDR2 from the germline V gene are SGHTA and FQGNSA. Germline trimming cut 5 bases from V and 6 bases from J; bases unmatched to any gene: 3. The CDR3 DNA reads TGTGCCAGCAGCCCAGACAGGGGTCAGCCCCAGCATTTT. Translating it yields CASSPDRGQPQHF.

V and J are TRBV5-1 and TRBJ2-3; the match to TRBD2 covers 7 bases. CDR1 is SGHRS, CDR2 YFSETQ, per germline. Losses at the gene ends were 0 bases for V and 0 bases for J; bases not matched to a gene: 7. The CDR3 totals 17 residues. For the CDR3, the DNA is TGCGCCAGCAGCTTGGGCAACTCGGGGGGAAGCACAGATACGCAGTATTTT. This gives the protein CASSLGNSGGSTDTQYF.

CDR3 bases: TGTGCCAGCAGTCTCCCGGTGAACTCCTACGAGCAGTACTTC. Its protein product is CASSLPVNSYEQYF. This chain joins TRBV6-6 and TRBJ2-7; D is unresolved. The germline CDR1 and CDR2 sequences are MNHNY and SVGAGI (reference sequence). V shed 5 bases and J shed 0 bases, with 11 bases lying between them. The CDR3 is 14 amino acids.

DNA for the CDR3: TGTGCCAGCAGTTACTCGACGAGGGGGAAGCATGGCTACACCTTC. Its translation is CASSYSTRGKHGYTF. This sequence joins TRBV6-5 and TRBJ1-2; D may be TRBD1 (6 bases). This CDR3 comprises 15 residues. The V end was cut by 0 bases, the J end by 6 bases, with 14 bases between. Looked up from germline, CDR1 is MNHEY and CDR2 is SVGAGI.